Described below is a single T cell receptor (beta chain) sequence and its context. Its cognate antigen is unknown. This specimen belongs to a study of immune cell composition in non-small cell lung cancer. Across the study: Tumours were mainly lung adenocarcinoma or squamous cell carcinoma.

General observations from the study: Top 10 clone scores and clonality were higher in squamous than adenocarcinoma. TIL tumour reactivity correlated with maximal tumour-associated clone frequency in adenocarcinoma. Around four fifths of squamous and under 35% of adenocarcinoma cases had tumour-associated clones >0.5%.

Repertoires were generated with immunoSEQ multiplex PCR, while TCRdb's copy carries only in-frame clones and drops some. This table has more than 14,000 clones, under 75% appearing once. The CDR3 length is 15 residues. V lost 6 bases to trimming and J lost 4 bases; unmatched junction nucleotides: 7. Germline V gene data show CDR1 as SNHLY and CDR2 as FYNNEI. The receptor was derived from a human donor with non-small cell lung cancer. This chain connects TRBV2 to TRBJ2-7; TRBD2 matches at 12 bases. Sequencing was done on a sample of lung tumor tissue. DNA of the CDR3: TGTGCCAGCAGCCATACTAGCGGGGGGAGGTACGAGCAGTACTTC. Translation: CASSHTSGGRYEQYF.